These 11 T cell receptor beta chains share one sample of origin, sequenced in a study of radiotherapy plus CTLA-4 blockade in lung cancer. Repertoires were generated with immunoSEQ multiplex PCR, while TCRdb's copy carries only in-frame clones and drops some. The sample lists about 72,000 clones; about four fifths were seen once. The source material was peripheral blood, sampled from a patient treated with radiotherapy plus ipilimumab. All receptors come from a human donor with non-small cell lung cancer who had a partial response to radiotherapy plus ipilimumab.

The CDR3 sequence: CASSSGRPSGSNEQFF. The CDR3 region has the DNA TGCGCCAGCAGCTCCGGTAGGCCTAGCGGGAGTAATGAGCAGTTCTTC. The chain carries TRBV5-1 and TRBJ2-1, with TRBD2 identical over 10 bases. CDR1 is SGHRS, CDR2 YFSETQ, per germline. The CDR3 extends over 16 amino acids. The ends lost 3 bases at V and 7 bases at J; junction bases unmatched: 10.

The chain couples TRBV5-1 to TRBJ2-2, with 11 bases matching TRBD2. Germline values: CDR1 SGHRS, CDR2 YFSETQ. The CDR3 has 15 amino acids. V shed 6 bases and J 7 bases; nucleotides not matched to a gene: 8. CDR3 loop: CASKPLAGAIGELFF. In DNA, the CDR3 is TGCGCCAGCAAACCACTAGCGGGAGCGATCGGGGAGCTGTTTTTT. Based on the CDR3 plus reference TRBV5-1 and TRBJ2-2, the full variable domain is KAGVTQTPRYLIKTRGQQVTLSCSPISGHRSVSWYQQTPGQGLQFLFEYFSETQRNKGNFPGRFSGRQFSNSRSEMNVSTLELGDSALYLCASKPLAGAIGELFFGEGSRLTVL.

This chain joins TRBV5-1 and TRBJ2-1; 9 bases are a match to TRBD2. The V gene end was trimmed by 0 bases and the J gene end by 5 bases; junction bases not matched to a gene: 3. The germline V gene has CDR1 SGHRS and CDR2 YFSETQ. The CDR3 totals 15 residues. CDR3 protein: CASSLASGINNEQFF. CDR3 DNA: TGCGCCAGCAGCTTGGCTAGCGGGATAAACAATGAGCAGTTCTTC.

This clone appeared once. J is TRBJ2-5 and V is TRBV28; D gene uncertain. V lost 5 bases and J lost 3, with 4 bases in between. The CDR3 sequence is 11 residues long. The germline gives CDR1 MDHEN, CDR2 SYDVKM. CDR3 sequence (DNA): TGTGCCAGCAGTACAGAAGAGACCCAGTACTTC. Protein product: CASSTEETQYF. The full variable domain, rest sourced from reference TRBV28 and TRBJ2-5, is DVKVTQSSRYLVKRTGEKVFLECVQDMDHENMFWYRQDPGLGLRLIYFSYDVKMKEKGDIPEGYSVSREKKERFSLILESASTNQTSMYLCASSTEETQYFGPGTRLLVL.

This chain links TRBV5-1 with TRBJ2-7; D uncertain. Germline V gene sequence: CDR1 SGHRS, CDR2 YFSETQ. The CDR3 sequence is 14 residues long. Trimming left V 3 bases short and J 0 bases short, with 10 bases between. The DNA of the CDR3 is TGCGCCAGCAGCTCTCCACTCGGCTCCTACGAGCAGTACTTC. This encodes CASSSPLGSYEQYF.

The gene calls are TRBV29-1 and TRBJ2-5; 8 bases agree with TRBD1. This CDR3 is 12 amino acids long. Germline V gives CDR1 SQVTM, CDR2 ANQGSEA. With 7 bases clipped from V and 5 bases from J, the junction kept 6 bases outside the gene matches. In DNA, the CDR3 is TGCAGCGCCTTGACAGGGGAGGAGACCCAGTACTTC. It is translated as CSALTGEETQYF.

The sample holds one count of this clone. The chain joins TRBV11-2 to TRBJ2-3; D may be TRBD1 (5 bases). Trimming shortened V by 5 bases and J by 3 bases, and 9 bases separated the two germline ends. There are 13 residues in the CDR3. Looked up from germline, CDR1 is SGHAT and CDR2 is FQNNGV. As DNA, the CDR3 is TGTGCCAGCAGCCCCCAGGGAACAGATACGCAGTATTTT. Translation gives CASSPQGTDTQYF. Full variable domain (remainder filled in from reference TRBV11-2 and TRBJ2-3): EAGVAQSPRYKIIEKRQSVAFWCNPISGHATLYWYQQILGQGPKLLIQFQNNGVVDDSQLPKDRFSAERLKGVDSTLKIQPAKLEDSAVYLCASSPQGTDTQYFGPGTRLTVL.

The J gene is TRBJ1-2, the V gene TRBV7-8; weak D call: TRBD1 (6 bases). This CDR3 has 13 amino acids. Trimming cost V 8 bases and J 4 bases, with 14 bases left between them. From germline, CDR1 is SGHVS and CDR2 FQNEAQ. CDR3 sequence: CASGRGASYGYTF. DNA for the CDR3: TGTGCCAGCGGCAGGGGTGCCTCCTATGGCTACACCTTC.

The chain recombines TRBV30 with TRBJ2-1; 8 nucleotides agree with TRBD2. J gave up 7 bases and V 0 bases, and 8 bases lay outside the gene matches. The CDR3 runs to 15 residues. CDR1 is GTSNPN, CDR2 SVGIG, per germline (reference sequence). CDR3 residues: CAWSVAGETWNEQFF. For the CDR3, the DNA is TGTGCCTGGAGTGTAGCGGGAGAGACCTGGAATGAGCAGTTCTTC.

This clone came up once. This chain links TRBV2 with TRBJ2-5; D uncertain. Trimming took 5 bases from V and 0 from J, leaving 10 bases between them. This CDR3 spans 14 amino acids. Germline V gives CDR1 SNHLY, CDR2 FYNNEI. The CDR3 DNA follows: TGTGCCAGCAGTTGGTTGGAGCACCAAGAGACCCAGTACTTC. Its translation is CASSWLEHQETQYF. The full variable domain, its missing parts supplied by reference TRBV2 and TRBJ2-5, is EPEVTQTPSHQVTQMGQEVILRCVPISNHLYFYWYRQILGQKVEFLVSFYNNEISEKSEIFDDQFSVERPDGSNFTLKIRSTKLEDSAMYFCASSWLEHQETQYFGPGTRLLVL.

CDR3 sequence reads: CASSTPGDYNEQFF. The CDR3 DNA reads TGTGCCAGCAGTACACCAGGGGACTACAATGAGCAGTTCTTC. J is TRBJ2-1 and V is TRBV28; maybe TRBD1 (6 bases). The CDR3 is 14 residues long. V lost 5 bases and J lost 3, with 11 bases in between. Germline-derived CDR1 and CDR2 are MDHEN and SYDVKM.